This T cell receptor (beta chain) was captured by sequencing in a study of Graves' ophthalmopathy and Graves' hyperthyroidism. Study observations and caveats: Classification of ophthalmopathy versus stable hyperthyroidism by a 13-signature model yielded about 88% sensitivity and about 83% specificity.

Concerning this clonotype itself: The antigen remains undetermined. Possible read error: a much larger clone is one base away.

RNA transcripts provided the template for amplifying TCR beta CDR3 regions. The library came from an HTBI-primed first-round RT-PCR and a second-round multiplex PCR. TCRdb reprocessed the multiplex PCR reads via MiXCR and lists one record per CDR3 protein. Of over 500,000 distinct CDR3 sequences in the sample, 22% were seen once. Sequenced sample: peripheral blood. This clonotype was sampled from a young woman with stable Graves' hyperthyroidism. Some clones in this sample may be carry-over from other donors' samples.

CDR3 nucleotide sequence: TGTGCCACCAGCGGGACAGGGGGCGACGAGCAGTACTTC. This codes for CATSGTGGDEQYF. V is TRBV15 and J is TRBJ2-7; TRBD1 aligns across 12 bases. The CDR3 contains 13 residues. Germline V CDR1 and CDR2: LNHNV, YYDKDF (reference sequence). The V gene end was trimmed by 5 bases and the J gene end by 5 bases; junction bases not matched to a gene: 1. The whole variable domain, remainder taken from reference TRBV15 and TRBJ2-7, is DAMVIQNPRYQVTQFGKPVTLSCSQTLNHNVMYWYQQKSSQAPKLLFHYYDKDFNNEADTPDNFQSRRPNTSFCFLDIRSPGLGDTAMYLCATSGTGGDEQYFGPGTRLTVT.